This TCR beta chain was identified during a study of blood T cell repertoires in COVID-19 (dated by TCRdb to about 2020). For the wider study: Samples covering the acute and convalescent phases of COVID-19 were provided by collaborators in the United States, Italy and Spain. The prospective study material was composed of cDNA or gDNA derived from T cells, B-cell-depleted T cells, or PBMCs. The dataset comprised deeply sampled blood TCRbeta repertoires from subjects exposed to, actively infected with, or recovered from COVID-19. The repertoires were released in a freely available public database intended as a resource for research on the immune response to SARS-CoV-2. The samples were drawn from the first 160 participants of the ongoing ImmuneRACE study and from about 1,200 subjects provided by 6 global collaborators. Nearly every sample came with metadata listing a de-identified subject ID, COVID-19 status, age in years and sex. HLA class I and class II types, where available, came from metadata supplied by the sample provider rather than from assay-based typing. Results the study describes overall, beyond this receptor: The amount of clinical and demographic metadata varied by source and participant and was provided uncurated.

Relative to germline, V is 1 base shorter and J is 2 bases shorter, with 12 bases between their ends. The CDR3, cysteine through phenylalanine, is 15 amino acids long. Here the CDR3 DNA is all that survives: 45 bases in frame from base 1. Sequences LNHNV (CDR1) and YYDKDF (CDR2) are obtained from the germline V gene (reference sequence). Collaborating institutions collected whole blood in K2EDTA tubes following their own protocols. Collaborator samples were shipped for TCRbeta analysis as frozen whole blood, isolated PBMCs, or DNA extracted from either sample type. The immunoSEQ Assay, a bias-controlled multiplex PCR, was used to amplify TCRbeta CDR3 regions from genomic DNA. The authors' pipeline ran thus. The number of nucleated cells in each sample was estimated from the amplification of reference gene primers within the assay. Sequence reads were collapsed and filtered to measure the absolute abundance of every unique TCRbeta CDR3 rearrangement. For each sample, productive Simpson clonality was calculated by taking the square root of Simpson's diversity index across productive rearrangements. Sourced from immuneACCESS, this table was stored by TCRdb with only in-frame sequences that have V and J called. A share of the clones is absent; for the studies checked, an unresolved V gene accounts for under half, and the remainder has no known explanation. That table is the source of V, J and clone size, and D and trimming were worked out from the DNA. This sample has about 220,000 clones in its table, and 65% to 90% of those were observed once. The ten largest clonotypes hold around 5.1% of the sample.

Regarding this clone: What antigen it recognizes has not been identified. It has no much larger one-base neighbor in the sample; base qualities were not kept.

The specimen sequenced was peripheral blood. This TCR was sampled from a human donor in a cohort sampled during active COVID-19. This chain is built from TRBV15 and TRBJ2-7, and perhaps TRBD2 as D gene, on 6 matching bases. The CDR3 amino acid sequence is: CATSRAGTLAYEQYF. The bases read TGTGCCACCAGCAGAGCCGGGACTTTAGCCTACGAGCAGTACTTC.